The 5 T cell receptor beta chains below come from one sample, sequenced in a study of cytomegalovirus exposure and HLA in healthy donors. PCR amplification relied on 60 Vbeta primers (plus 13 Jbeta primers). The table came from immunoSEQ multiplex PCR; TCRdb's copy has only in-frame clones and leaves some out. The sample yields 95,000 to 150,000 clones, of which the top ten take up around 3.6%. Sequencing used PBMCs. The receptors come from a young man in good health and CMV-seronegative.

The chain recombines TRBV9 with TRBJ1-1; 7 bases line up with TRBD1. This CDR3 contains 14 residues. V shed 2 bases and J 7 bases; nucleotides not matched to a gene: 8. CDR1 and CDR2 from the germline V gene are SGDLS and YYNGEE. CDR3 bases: TGTGCCAGCAGCGTCACAGGGGCCCCAATTGAAGCTTTCTTT. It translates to CASSVTGAPIEAFF. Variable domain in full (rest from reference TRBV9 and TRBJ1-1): DSGVTQTPKHLITATGQRVTLRCSPRSGDLSVYWYQQSLDQGLQFLIQYYNGEERAKGNILERFSAQQFPDLHSELNLSSLELGDSALYFCASSVTGAPIEAFFGQGTRLTVV.

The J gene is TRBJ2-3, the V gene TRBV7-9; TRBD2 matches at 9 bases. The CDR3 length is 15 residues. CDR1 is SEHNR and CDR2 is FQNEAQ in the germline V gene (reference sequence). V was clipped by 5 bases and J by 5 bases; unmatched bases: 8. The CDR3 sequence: CASSPLAGVEDTQYF. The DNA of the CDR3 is TGTGCCAGCAGCCCCTTAGCGGGAGTCGAAGATACGCAGTATTTT. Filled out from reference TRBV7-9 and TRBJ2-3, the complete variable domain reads DTGVSQNPRHKITKRGQNVTFRCDPISEHNRLYWYRQTLGQGPEFLTYFQNEAQLEKSRLLSDRFSAERPKGSFSTLEIQRTEQGDSAMYLCASSPLAGVEDTQYFGPGTRLTVL.

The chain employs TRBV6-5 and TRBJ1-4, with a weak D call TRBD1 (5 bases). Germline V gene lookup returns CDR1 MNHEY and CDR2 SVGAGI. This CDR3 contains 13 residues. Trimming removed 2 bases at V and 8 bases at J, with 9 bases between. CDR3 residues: CASSYGTAEKLFF. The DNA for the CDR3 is TGTGCCAGCAGTTACGGGACTGCAGAAAAACTGTTTTTT.

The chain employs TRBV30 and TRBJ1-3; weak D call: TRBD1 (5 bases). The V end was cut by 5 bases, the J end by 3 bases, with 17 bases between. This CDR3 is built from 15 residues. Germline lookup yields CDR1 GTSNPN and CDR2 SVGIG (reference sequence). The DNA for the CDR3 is TGTGCCTGGGCGGACGGGGGGACCGGTGGAAACACCATATATTTT. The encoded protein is CAWADGGTGGNTIYF.

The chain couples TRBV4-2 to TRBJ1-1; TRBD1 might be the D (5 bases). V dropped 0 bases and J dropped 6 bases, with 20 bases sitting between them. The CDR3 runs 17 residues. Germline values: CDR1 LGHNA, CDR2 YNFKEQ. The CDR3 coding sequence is TGTGCCAGCAGCCAAGATGGGTTCTGGGGCGAGGACGCTGAAGCTTTCTTT. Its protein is CASSQDGFWGEDAEAFF.